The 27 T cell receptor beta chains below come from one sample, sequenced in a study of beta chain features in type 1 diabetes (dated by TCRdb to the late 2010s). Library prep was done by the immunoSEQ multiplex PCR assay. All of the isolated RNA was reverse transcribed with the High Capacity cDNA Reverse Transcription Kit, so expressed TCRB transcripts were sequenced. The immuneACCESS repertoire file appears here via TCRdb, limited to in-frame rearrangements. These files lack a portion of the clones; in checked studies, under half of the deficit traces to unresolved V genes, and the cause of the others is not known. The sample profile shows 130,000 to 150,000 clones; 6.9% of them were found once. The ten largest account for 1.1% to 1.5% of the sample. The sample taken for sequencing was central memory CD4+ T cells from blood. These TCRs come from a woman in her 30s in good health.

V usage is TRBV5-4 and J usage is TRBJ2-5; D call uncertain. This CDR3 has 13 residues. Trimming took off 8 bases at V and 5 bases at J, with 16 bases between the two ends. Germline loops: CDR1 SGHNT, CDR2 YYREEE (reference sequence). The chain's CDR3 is CASRKDKAETQYF. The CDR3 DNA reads TGTGCCAGTCGAAAAGACAAGGCGGAGACCCAGTACTTC.

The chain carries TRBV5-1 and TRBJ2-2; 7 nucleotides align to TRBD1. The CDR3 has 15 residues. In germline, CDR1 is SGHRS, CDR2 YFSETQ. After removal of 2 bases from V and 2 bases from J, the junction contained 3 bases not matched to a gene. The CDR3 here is CASSFTGVNTGELFF. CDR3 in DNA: TGCGCCAGCAGCTTTACAGGGGTTAACACCGGGGAGCTGTTTTTT.

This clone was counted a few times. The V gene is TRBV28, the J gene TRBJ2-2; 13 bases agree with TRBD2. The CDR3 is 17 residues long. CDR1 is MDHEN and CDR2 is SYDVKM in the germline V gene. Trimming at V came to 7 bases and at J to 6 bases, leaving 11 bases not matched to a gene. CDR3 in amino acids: CASTPRRTSGSAGELFF. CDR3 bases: TGTGCCAGCACCCCTCGGCGGACTAGCGGGAGTGCCGGGGAGCTGTTTTTT. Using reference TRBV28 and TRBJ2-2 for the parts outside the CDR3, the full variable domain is DVKVTQSSRYLVKRTGEKVFLECVQDMDHENMFWYRQDPGLGLRLIYFSYDVKMKEKGDIPEGYSVSREKKERFSLILESASTNQTSMYLCASTPRRTSGSAGELFFGEGSRLTVL.

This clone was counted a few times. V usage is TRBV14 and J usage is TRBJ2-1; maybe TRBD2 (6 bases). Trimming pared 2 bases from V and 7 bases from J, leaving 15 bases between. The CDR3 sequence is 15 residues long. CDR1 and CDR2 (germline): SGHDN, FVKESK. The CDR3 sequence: CASSQFGWGENEQFF. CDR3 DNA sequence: TGTGCCAGCAGCCAATTCGGTTGGGGGGAAAATGAGCAGTTCTTC.

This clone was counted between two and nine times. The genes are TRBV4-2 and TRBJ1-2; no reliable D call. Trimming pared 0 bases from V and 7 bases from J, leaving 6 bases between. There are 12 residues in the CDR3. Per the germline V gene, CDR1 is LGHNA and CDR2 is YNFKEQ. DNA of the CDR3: TGTGCCAGCAGCCAAGAGAGCTTTGGCTACACCTTC. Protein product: CASSQESFGYTF.

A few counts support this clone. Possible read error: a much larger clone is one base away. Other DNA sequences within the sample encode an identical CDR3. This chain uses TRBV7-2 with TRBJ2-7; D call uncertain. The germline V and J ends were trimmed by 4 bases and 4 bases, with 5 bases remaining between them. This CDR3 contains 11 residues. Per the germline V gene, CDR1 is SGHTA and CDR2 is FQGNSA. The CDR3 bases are TGTGCCAGCAGCTCACAGTACGAGCAGTACTTC. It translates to CASSSQYEQYF.

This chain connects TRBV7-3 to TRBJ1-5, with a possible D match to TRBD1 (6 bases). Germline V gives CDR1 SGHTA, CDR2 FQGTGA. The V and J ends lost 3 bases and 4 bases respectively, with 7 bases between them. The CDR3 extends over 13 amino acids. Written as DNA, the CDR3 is TGTGCCAGCAGCTTCCAGGGGAATCAGCCCCAGCATTTT. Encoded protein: CASSFQGNQPQHF. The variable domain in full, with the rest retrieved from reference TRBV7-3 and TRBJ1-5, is GAGVSQTPSNKVTEKGKYVELRCDPISGHTALYWYRQSLGQGPEFLIYFQGTGAADDSGLPNDRFFAVRPEGSVSTLKIQRTERGDSAVYLCASSFQGNQPQHFGDGTRLSIL.

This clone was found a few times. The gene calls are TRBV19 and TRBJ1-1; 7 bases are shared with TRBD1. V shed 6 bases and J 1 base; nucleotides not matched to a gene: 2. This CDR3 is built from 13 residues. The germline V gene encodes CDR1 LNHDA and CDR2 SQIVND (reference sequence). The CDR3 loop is CASRHRGNTEAFF. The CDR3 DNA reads TGTGCCAGTAGACACAGGGGGAACACTGAAGCTTTCTTT.

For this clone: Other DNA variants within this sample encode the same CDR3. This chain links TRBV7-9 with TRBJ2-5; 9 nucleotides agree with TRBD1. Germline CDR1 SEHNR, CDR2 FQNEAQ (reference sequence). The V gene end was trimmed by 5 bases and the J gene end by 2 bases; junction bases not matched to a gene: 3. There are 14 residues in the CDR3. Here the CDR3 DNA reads TGTGCCAGCAGCCTTGGACAGGGGCAAGAGACCCAGTACTTC. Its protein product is CASSLGQGQETQYF.

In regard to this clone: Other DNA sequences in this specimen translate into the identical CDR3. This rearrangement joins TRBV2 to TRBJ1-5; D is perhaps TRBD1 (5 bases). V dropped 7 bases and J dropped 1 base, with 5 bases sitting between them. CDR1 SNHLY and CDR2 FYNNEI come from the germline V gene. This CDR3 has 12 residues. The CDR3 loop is CASTGSNQPQHF. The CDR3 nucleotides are TGTGCCAGCACAGGGAGCAATCAGCCCCAGCATTTT.

The CDR3 reads CASSSDRLRGYTF. The CDR3 DNA reads as TGTGCCAGCAGTTCGGACAGGCTCCGAGGCTACACCTTC. V and J are TRBV28 and TRBJ1-2, with TRBD1 identical over 7 bases. The ends lost 4 bases at V and 8 bases at J; junction bases unmatched: 7. Germline-derived CDR1 and CDR2 are MDHEN and SYDVKM. The CDR3 extends over 13 amino acids.

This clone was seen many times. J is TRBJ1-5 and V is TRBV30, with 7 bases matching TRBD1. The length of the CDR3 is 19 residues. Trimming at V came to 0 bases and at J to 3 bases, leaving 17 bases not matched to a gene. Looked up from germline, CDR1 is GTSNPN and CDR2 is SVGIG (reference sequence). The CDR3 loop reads CAWSVKRTSGGSYNQPQHF. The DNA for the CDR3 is TGTGCCTGGAGTGTAAAACGGACGTCAGGGGGATCATACAATCAGCCCCAGCATTTT. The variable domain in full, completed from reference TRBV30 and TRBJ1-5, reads SQTIHQWPATLVQPVGSPLSLECTVEGTSNPNLYWYRQAAGRGLQLLFYSVGIGQISSEVPQNLSASRPQDRQFILSSKKLLLSDSGFYLCAWSVKRTSGGSYNQPQHFGDGTRLSIL.

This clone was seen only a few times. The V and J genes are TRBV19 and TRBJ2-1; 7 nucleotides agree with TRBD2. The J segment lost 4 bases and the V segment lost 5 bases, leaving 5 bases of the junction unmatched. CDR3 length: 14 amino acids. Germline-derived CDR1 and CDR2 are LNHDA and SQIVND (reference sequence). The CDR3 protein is CASSRGSQYNEQFF. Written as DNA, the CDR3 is TGTGCCAGTAGTCGCGGGAGTCAGTACAATGAGCAGTTCTTC.

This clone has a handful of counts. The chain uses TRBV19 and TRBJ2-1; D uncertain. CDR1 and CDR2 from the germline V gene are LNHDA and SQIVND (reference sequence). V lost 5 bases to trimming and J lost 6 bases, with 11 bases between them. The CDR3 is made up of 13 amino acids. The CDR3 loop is CASSRLQANEQFF. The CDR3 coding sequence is TGTGCCAGTAGTCGGTTGCAAGCCAATGAGCAGTTCTTC.

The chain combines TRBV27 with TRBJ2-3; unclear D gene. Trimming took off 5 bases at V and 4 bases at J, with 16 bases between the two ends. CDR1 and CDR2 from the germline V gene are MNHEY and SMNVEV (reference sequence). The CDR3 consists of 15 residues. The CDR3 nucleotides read TGTGCCAGCAGTCCCGGGTTTCAGATATCAGATACGCAGTATTTT. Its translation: CASSPGFQISDTQYF.

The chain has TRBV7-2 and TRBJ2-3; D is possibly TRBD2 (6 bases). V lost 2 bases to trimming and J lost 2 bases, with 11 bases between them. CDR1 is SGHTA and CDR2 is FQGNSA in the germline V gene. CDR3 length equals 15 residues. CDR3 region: CASSLWRGPTDTQYF. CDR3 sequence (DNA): TGTGCCAGCAGCTTATGGCGGGGTCCCACAGATACGCAGTATTTT. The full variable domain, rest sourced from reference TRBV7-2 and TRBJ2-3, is GAGVSQSPSNKVTEKGKDVELRCDPISGHTALYWYRQSLGQGLEFLIYFQGNSAPDKSGLPSDRFSAERTGGSVSTLTIQRTQQEDSAVYLCASSLWRGPTDTQYFGPGTRLTVL.

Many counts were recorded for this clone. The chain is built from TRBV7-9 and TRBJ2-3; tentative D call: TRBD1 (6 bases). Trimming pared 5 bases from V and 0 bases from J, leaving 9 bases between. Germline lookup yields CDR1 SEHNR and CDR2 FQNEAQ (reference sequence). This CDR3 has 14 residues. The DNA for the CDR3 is TGTGCCAGCAGCCAACAGGGAAGCACAGATACGCAGTATTTT. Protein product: CASSQQGSTDTQYF.

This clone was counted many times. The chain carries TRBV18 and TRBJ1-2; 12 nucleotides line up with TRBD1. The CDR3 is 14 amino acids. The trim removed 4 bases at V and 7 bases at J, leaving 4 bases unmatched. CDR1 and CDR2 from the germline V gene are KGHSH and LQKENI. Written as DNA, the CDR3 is TGTGCCAGCTCACGCGCGGGACAGGGGGCTGGCTACACCTTC. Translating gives CASSRAGQGAGYTF.

CDR3: CASSLGGMRTDTQYF. CDR3 DNA sequence: TGTGCCAGCTCTCTGGGGGGGATGCGCACAGATACGCAGTATTTT. The chain couples TRBV25-1 to TRBJ2-3, with 7 bases fitting TRBD2. The germline CDR1 and CDR2 sequences are MGHDK and SYGVNS. With 8 bases clipped from V and 1 base from J, the junction kept 9 bases outside the gene matches. CDR3 size: 15 residues.

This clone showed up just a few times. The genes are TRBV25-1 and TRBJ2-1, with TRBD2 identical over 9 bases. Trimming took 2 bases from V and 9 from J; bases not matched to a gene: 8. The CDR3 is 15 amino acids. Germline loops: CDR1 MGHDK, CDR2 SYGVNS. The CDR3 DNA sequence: TGTGCCAGCAGTGAACAGGGACTAGCTTCCGGTGAGCAGTTCTTC. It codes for CASSEQGLASGEQFF. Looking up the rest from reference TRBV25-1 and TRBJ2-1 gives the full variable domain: EADIYQTPRYLVIGTGKKITLECSQTMGHDKMYWYQQDPGMELHLIHYSYGVNSTEKGDLSSESTVSRIRTEHFPLTLESARPSHTSQYLCASSEQGLASGEQFFGPGTRLTVL.

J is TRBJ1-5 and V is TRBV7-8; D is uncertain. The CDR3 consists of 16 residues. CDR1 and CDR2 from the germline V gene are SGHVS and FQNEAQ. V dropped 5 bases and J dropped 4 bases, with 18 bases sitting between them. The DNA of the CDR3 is TGTGCCAGCAGCCCCGGCGGAATCCCGTCTAATCAGCCCCAGCATTTT. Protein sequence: CASSPGGIPSNQPQHF.

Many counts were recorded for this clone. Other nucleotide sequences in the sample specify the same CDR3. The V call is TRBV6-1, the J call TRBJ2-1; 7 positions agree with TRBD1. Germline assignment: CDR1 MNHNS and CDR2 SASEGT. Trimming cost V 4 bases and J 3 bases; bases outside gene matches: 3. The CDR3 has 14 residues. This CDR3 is CASSARDSYNEQFF. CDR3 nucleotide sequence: TGTGCCAGCAGTGCCCGGGACAGCTACAATGAGCAGTTCTTC.

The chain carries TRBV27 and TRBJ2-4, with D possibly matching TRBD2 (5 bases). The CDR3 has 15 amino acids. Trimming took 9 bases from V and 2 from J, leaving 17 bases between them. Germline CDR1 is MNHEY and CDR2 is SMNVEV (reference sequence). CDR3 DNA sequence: TGTGCCAGTTCCCCTACTAGGATCTCCAAAAACATTCAGTACTTC. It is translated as CASSPTRISKNIQYF.

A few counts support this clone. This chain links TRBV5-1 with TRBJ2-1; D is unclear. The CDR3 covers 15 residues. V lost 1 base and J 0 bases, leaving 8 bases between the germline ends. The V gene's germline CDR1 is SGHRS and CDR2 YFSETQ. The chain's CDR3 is CASSLIADSYNEQFF. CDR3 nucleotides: TGCGCCAGCAGCTTGATCGCGGACTCCTACAATGAGCAGTTCTTC.

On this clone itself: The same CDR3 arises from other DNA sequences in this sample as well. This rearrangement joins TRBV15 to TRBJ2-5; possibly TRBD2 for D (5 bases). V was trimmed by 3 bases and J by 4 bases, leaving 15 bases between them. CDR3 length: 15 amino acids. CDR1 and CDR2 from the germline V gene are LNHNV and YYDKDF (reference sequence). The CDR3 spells CATSRDRTGLETQYF. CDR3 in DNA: TGTGCCACCAGCAGGGACCGGACTGGACTAGAGACCCAGTACTTC.

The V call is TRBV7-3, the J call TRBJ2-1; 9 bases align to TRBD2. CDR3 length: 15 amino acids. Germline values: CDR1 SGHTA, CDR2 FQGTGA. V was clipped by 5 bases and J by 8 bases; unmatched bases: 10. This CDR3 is CASSEPGLALHEQFF. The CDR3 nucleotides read TGTGCCAGCAGCGAACCGGGACTAGCTCTTCATGAGCAGTTCTTC. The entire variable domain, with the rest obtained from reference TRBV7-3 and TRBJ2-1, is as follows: GAGVSQTPSNKVTEKGKYVELRCDPISGHTALYWYRQSLGQGPEFLIYFQGTGAADDSGLPNDRFFAVRPEGSVSTLKIQRTERGDSAVYLCASSEPGLALHEQFFGPGTRLTVL.

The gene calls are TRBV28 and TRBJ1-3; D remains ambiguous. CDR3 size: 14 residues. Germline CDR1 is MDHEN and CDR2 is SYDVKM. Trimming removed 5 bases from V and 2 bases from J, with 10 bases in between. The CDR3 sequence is CASSEAGTGNTIYF. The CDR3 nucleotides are TGTGCCAGCAGTGAAGCGGGGACTGGAAACACCATATATTTT.